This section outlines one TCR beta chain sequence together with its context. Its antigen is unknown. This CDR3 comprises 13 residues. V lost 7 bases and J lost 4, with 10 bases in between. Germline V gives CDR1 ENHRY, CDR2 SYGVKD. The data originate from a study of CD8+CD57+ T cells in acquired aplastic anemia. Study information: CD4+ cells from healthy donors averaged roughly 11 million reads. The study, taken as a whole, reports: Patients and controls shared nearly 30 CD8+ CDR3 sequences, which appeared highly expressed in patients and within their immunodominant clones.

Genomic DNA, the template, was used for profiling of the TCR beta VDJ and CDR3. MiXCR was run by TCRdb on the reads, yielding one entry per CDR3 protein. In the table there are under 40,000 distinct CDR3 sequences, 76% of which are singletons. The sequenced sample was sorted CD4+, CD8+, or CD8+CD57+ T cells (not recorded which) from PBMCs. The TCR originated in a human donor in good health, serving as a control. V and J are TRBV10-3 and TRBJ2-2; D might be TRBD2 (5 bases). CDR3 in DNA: TGTGCCATCAACATCGGGGTCACCGGGGAGCTGTTTTTT. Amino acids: CAINIGVTGELFF.